A single sample is the source of the 14 T cell receptor beta chains below, sequenced in a study of molecular identifiers for immune sequencing clone quantification (dated by TCRdb to 2017 to 2018). Preparation of the library involved PCR. Sequencing took place on a NextSeq 500. The raw public data were reprocessed by TCRdb itself: fastp quality trimming at Q25, MiXCR clonotype calling, in-frame beta chains only. Every entry covers one CDR3 protein and lists the most common genes and DNA from its rows. This sample has 100,000 or so distinct CDR3 sequences in its table, and about 35% of those were observed once. Roughly 4.2% of the sample rests with the top ten. The sample consisted of naive CD8+ T cells from blood, with Jurkat cell RNA spiked in. In light of the paper, this sample's cell subset or site label describes: FACS-sorted CD8+CD4-CCR7+CD45RA+ naive T cells. These receptors all come from a human donor in good health. Some libraries in this study had Jurkat cell RNA spiked in.

J is TRBJ2-5 and V is TRBV9; TRBD2 is a possible D gene (6 bases). In germline, CDR1 is SGDLS, CDR2 YYNGEE. V was trimmed by 5 bases and J by 2 bases, leaving 13 bases between them. The CDR3 contains 14 residues. CDR3 coding DNA: TGTGCCAGCAGTGCCGCGGGGTTGCAAGAGACCCAGTACTTC. This codes for CASSAAGLQETQYF.

This clonotype was detected a few times. The chain carries TRBV4-1 and TRBJ2-1; D call uncertain. Per the germline V gene, CDR1 is MGHRA and CDR2 is YSYEKL. The CDR3 covers 14 residues. V was trimmed by 3 bases and J by 7 bases, leaving 13 bases between them. The CDR3 sequence is CASSQGLGQNEQFF. In DNA, the CDR3 is TGCGCCAGCAGCCAGGGCCTTGGCCAGAATGAGCAGTTCTTC.

This clonotype was observed many times. One junction end disagrees with the germline gene, perhaps due to a read error. The genes are TRBV2 and TRBJ2-7, with TRBD2 identical over 11 bases. The CDR3 has 10 residues. Germline loops: CDR1 SNHLY, CDR2 FYNNEI. The CDR3 sequence: CASSGLAGSF. In nucleotides, the CDR3 is TGTGCCAGCAGTGGACTAGCGGGATCCTTC.

This clonotype was counted many times. V usage is TRBV28 and J usage is TRBJ1-2, with D possibly matching TRBD1 (6 bases). This CDR3 contains 16 residues. V shed 4 bases and J shed 0 bases, with 15 bases lying between them. Germline lookup yields CDR1 MDHEN and CDR2 SYDVKM. CDR3 sequence reads: CASSYHRDKTNYGYTF. The CDR3 DNA reads as TGTGCCAGCAGTTATCACCGGGACAAGACTAACTATGGCTACACCTTC.

This chain uses TRBV10-3 with TRBJ1-5; 9 positions match TRBD1. Germline V CDR1 and CDR2: ENHRY, SYGVKD. J was trimmed by 9 bases and V by 5 bases; bases with no gene match: 11. The CDR3 runs 15 residues. CDR3 region: CAISNRDREPPPQHF. The CDR3 DNA follows: TGTGCCATCAGTAACCGGGACAGGGAGCCCCCGCCCCAGCATTTT.

The gene calls are TRBV29-1 and TRBJ2-2; 12 nucleotides agree with TRBD2. Germline V lookup: CDR1 SQVTM, CDR2 ANQGSEA. CDR3 size: 16 residues. Trimming cost V 6 bases and J 5 bases; bases outside gene matches: 10. DNA for the CDR3: TGCAGCGTAGTTGATCCCGGGACTAGCGGGACCGGGGAGCTGTTTTTT. Its protein is CSVVDPGTSGTGELFF.

This clonotype was counted ten times or more. The V gene is TRBV7-2, the J gene TRBJ1-1; D is uncertain. This CDR3 comprises 14 residues. The germline V gene has CDR1 SGHTA and CDR2 FQGNSA. Trimming took off 0 bases at V and 6 bases at J, with 11 bases between the two ends. The CDR3 region is CASSLAPQYPEAFF. In DNA form, the CDR3 reads TGTGCCAGCAGCTTAGCGCCCCAATACCCTGAAGCTTTCTTT. Combining the CDR3 with reference TRBV7-2 and TRBJ1-1 gives the whole variable domain GAGVSQSPSNKVTEKGKDVELRCDPISGHTALYWYRQSLGQGLEFLIYFQGNSAPDKSGLPSDRFSAERTGGSVSTLTIQRTQQEDSAVYLCASSLAPQYPEAFFGQGTRLTVV.

The rearrangement joins TRBV4-3 to TRBJ2-1; D is uncertain. The V end was cut by 1 base, the J end by 9 bases, with 13 bases between. Germline assignment: CDR1 LGHNA and CDR2 YSLEER. The CDR3 covers 14 residues. The CDR3 nucleotides read TGCGCCAGCAGCCAAGGGCCGGTGGGGATTGAGCAGTTCTTC. Protein product: CASSQGPVGIEQFF.

The sample holds many counts of this clonotype. The genes are TRBV29-1 and TRBJ1-3; D unresolved. Germline-derived CDR1 and CDR2 are SQVTM and ANQGSEA. V lost 4 bases to trimming and J lost 1 base, with 11 bases between them. The CDR3 contains 14 residues. The CDR3, as DNA: TGCAGCGTTGCCGAGACGGATTCTGGAAACACCATATATTTT. Encoded protein: CSVAETDSGNTIYF. Drawing the rest from reference TRBV29-1 and TRBJ1-3, the complete variable domain is SAVISQKPSRDICQRGTSLTIQCQVDSQVTMMFWYRQQPGQSLTLIATANQGSEATYESGFVIDKFPISRPNLTFSTLTVSNMSPEDSSIYLCSVAETDSGNTIYFGEGSWLTVV.

This clonotype was counted at least ten times. V and J are TRBV7-9 and TRBJ2-1; no definite D call. The CDR3 consists of 17 residues. V shed 5 bases and J shed 4 bases, with 21 bases lying between them. Looked up from germline, CDR1 is SEHNR and CDR2 is FQNEAQ (reference sequence). The chain's CDR3 is CASSNNPLTNPYNEQFF. In DNA, the CDR3 is TGTGCCAGCAGCAACAACCCTCTAACAAACCCATACAATGAGCAGTTCTTC.

Details on this clonotype: The junction shows a germline mismatch at one end, possibly a read error. The chain uses TRBV28 and TRBJ2-2; a possible D gene is TRBD2 (5 bases). The CDR3 covers 13 residues. Per the germline V gene, CDR1 is MDHEN and CDR2 is SYDVKM. CDR3 sequence: CASTLYLTGKLFF. The DNA of the CDR3 is TGTGCCAGCACGTTATACCTGACCGGGAAGCTGTTTTTT.

The rearrangement uses TRBV7-9 and TRBJ2-5, with 10 bases that match TRBD2. CDR1 SEHNR and CDR2 FQNEAQ come from the germline V gene (reference sequence). V lost 5 bases and J lost 3; bases outside the gene matches: 9. CDR3 length: 16 residues. The CDR3 region is CASSPPSGRGKETQYF. CDR3 in DNA: TGTGCCAGCAGCCCCCCTAGCGGGAGAGGAAAAGAGACCCAGTACTTC.

There are a few counts of this clonotype. This chain links TRBV29-1 with TRBJ2-1, with 8 bases fitting TRBD1. Germline values: CDR1 SQVTM, CDR2 ANQGSEA. With V trimmed by 4 bases and J by 2 bases, 4 bases remained unmatched. This CDR3 is 14 amino acids long. CDR3 DNA sequence: TGCAGCGTTGGCGGACAGGGAACCTACAATGAGCAGTTCTTC. Translated: CSVGGQGTYNEQFF.

The chain couples TRBV6-2 or TRBV6-3 to TRBJ2-1; the match to TRBD1 covers 8 bases. The trim removed 0 bases at V and 1 base at J, leaving 14 bases unmatched. Germline V gene sequence: CDR1 MNHEY, CDR2 SVGEGT. The CDR3 covers 20 residues. The CDR3 reads CASSYSLSGGEITSYNEQFF. For the CDR3, the DNA is TGTGCCAGCAGTTACTCGCTATCAGGGGGCGAGATAACGTCCTACAATGAGCAGTTCTTC.